This entry features one TCR beta chain sequence. The antigen it binds to is not known. Base quality data are lacking; no much larger clone is found one base away. From the cysteine up to the phenylalanine, the CDR3 has a length of 15 residues. Only CDR3 DNA remains: 45 bases, in frame from the first base. Taken from the germline V gene, the CDR1 and CDR2 loops are MGHRA and YSYEKL. Cut back by 1 base and 3 bases, the V and J ends lie 13 bases apart. The reads were generated on an Illumina HiSeq 2500. Quantitative 5'-RACE with molecular barcodes was the method used to prepare the TCR beta libraries. Processing in the source paper ran as follows. A new computational method based on a probabilistic model of VDJ rearrangement was used to identify disease-linked TCR variants. TCRdb trimmed public reads at Q25 via fastp, called clones via MiXCR and kept in-frame beta chains. Every distinct CDR3 protein forms one entry, paired with its most common genes and DNA. The authors' filters were not applied to this entry. The sample contains about 330,000 distinct CDR3 sequences, less than 10% of them found a single time. The ten largest clones take up about 14% of the sample.

The data derive from a study of CD8 T cells in ankylosing spondylitis (dated 2017 in TCRdb). Study-level background: The study set out to find disease-linked TCR variants by profiling T cell receptor beta repertoires in ankylosing spondylitis patients and healthy donors. The whole study cohort included some 100 healthy donors and over 20 ankylosing spondylitis patients. Peripheral blood samples were taken, and synovial fluid was additionally collected from ankylosing spondylitis patients. Findings and caveats that apply to the study as a whole: The disease-linked clones were reported as significantly enriched in matched synovial fluid samples from ankylosing spondylitis patients. Some motif variants had previously been reported in the synovial fluid and blood of reactive arthritis patients, which suggests shared mechanisms of disease initiation. The disease-linked clones had a CD8+ phenotype and were found at relatively low frequencies in peripheral blood. Blood from ankylosing spondylitis patients appeared to be characterized by a TCR beta motif made up of about 8 highly homologous amino acid variants.

Material for sequencing was blood, either unsorted or a sorted T cell fraction (not recorded which). This sequence uses TRBV4-1 and TRBJ2-7; the best D guess is TRBD1, with 6 bases matching. The sequence was obtained from a male donor with ankylosing spondylitis. The CDR3 is CASSQGTAQLYEQYF. The DNA reads as follows: TGCGCCAGCAGCCAAGGGACAGCCCAACTCTACGAGCAGTACTTC.